This TCR beta chain was documented in a study of shared clonotypes between healthy human individuals. Germline CDR1 reads SNHLY; CDR2 reads FYNNEI. CDR3 length equals 16 residues. Germline trimming cut 2 bases from V and 5 bases from J; bases unmatched to any gene: 4. General study results and limits: The sharing of about 5% of naive CD4 clonotypes was seen across several donors. Inspection by rarefaction showed sorted-subset sequencing to be incomplete despite large depth. Generation probabilities of non-shared clonotypes were lower (relative to those shared by all four donors). Generally, estimated richness proved larger in naive subsets than it did in memory subsets.

A note on this clone: Its antigen is as yet unknown.

The naive CD8 subset, CD45RO-negative cells positively selected for CCR7, excluded terminally differentiated effector memory CD45RA+ cells. Sequencing used immunoSEQ multiplex PCR; TCRdb keeps in-frame clones, though not all of them. The sample gives millions of clones, just under 95% of which show up once; roughly 1.1% is in the top ten. The chain carries TRBV2 and TRBJ2-1; TRBD2 agrees at 12 bases. This receptor was taken from a man between 18 and 29 years old in good health. The sequencing sample was made of naive CD8+ T cells sorted from blood. In DNA, the CDR3 is TGTGCCAGCAGTGAAACTAGCGGGGGGCAGAACAATGAGCAGTTCTTC. It codes for CASSETSGGQNNEQFF.